This TCR beta chain was identified in a study of OX40 agonist ivuxolimab in advanced cancers. Study-wide background: Patients were dosed intravenously with ivuxolimab at 0.01 to 10 mg/kg every 2 weeks. Dose-escalation patients had hepatocellular carcinoma, melanoma, renal cell or head and neck cancer.

The table came from immunoSEQ multiplex PCR; TCRdb's copy has only in-frame clones and leaves some out. The repertoire includes about 48,000 clones, roughly 90% of them detected once, and 5% to 7% sits in the top ten. About this clone: Its specificity is unknown.

General observations from the study: At 0.1-3.0 mg/kg, partial responders had clonal expansion among the lowest observed.

Per the germline V gene, CDR1 is MNHEY and CDR2 is SVGAGI. There are 14 residues in the CDR3. The V and J ends lost 6 bases and 0 bases respectively, with 11 bases between them. This TCR came from an adult with an advanced solid tumor such as melanoma, head and neck, liver or kidney cancer. The rearrangement links TRBV6-5 to TRBJ1-1; D not certain. The sequences come from CD4+ or CD8+ T cells sorted from blood, collected in a trial of the OX40 agonist ivuxolimab. In DNA, the CDR3 is TGTGCCAGCAGGATCGGCTCGCTGAACACTGAAGCTTTCTTT. Amino acids: CASRIGSLNTEAFF.